This TCR beta chain was obtained from a study of lymphopenia after photon versus proton radiotherapy. Study observations and caveats: Larger post-nadir TCR diversity loss correlated inversely with survival in deceased patients.

CDR3 length: 14 residues. Germline CDR1 is SGHTA and CDR2 is FQGNSA. V was trimmed by 1 base and J by 4 bases, leaving 8 bases between them. Sequencing was performed with immunoSEQ multiplex PCR; in TCRdb, only in-frame clones are kept and a portion is missing. The sample contains some 20,000 clones, about 89% of which appear only once. Turning to this clone: Its antigen is not known.

The receptor was isolated from a man aged 80 or over with esophageal cancer. Sequences were derived from peripheral blood, sampled from a patient treated with proton-based radiotherapy. V gene TRBV7-2 combines with J gene TRBJ1-5; no clear D. CDR3 nucleotide sequence: TGTGCCAGCAGCTTAGGTCTTGTGAATCAGCCCCAGCATTTT. It specifies CASSLGLVNQPQHF.